This entry lists 29 T cell receptor beta chains sequenced from one sample in a study of cytomegalovirus exposure and HLA in healthy donors. Primers: 60 Vbeta forward and 13 Jbeta reverse. The repertoire was sequenced with immunoSEQ multiplex PCR; TCRdb's copy has only in-frame clones and lacks some. This sample carries about 91,000 clones, 69% of them seen once, and the ten largest clones take less than 1.5%. The specimen sequenced was PBMCs. These receptors all stem from a female donor in good health and CMV-seronegative.

This clone turned up a few times. This chain uses TRBV4-1 with TRBJ1-5; D remains ambiguous. CDR1 is MGHRA, CDR2 YSYEKL, per germline. The CDR3 loop spans 16 amino acids. V lost 1 base to trimming and J lost 3 bases, with 13 bases between them. The DNA of the CDR3 is TGCGCCAGCAGCCAAGTCTTCTTCAGGCCCAATCAGCCCCAGCATTTT. It encodes CASSQVFFRPNQPQHF.

This chain uses TRBV7-2 with TRBJ1-1; 12 nucleotides match TRBD1. Germline V gene sequence: CDR1 SGHTA, CDR2 FQGNSA. Trimming at V came to 5 bases and at J to 6 bases, leaving 10 bases not matched to a gene. The CDR3 is made up of 16 amino acids. CDR3: CASSPPWGQGASEAFF. For the CDR3, the DNA is TGTGCCAGCAGCCCACCTTGGGGACAGGGGGCATCTGAAGCTTTCTTT.

The chain joins TRBV5-1 to TRBJ1-1; D possibly corresponds to TRBD1 (5 bases). V dropped 0 bases and J dropped 7 bases, with 13 bases sitting between them. This CDR3 has 14 residues. Per the germline V gene, CDR1 is SGHRS and CDR2 is YFSETQ. CDR3 in amino acids: CASSLDLGRSEAFF. DNA for the CDR3: TGCGCCAGCAGCTTGGATCTGGGGCGGAGTGAAGCTTTCTTT.

This clone was seen only a few times. The V and J genes are TRBV5-8 and TRBJ2-7, with 8 nucleotides matching TRBD1. V lost 0 bases, J lost 2 bases, and 7 bases stayed unmatched. CDR1 SGHTS and CDR2 YDEGEE come from the germline V gene. This CDR3 has 16 residues. CDR3 sequence (DNA): TGTGCCAGCAGCTTGGGATGGACAGGGTTACCCTACGAGCAGTACTTC. This codes for CASSLGWTGLPYEQYF.

The chain couples TRBV27 to TRBJ1-5; tentative D call: TRBD1 (6 bases). The CDR3 extends over 14 amino acids. Germline V gene data show CDR1 as MNHEY and CDR2 as SMNVEV (reference sequence). The ends were cut back, 5 bases at V and 0 bases at J, with 8 bases in the middle. The CDR3 reads CASSIRGSNQPQHF. In DNA form, the CDR3 reads TGTGCCAGCAGTATCAGGGGTAGCAATCAGCCCCAGCATTTT.

This clone was observed a handful of times. This chain links TRBV5-1 with TRBJ1-2; 10 bases line up with TRBD1. V shed 0 bases and J 7 bases; nucleotides not matched to a gene: 3. From germline, CDR1 is SGHRS and CDR2 YFSETQ. CDR3 length equals 14 residues. CDR3 protein: CASSLGQGASGYTF. In DNA form, the CDR3 reads TGCGCCAGCAGCTTGGGACAGGGGGCTTCTGGCTACACCTTC.

This sequence joins TRBV10-3 and TRBJ2-2; 9 bases line up with TRBD2. The CDR3 runs to 17 residues. CDR1 is ENHRY, CDR2 SYGVKD, per germline. Trimming took 6 bases from V and 0 from J; bases not matched to a gene: 8. This chain's CDR3 is CAIRPGLARTNTGELFF. Written as DNA, the CDR3 is TGTGCCATCAGGCCCGGACTAGCGCGAACGAACACCGGGGAGCTGTTTTTT.

This sequence joins TRBV6-5 and TRBJ1-2; 10 bases line up with TRBD1. V was clipped by 2 bases and J by 4 bases; unmatched bases: 4. The germline V gene has CDR1 MNHEY and CDR2 SVGAGI. The CDR3 runs to 15 residues. CDR3 bases: TGTGCCAGCAGTTACGGGACAGGGGCAGGCTATGGCTACACCTTC. Amino acids: CASSYGTGAGYGYTF.

The chain employs TRBV2 and TRBJ1-1; a possible D gene is TRBD1 (6 bases). V gave up 7 bases and J gave up 4 bases, with 16 bases separating them. This CDR3 region has 14 residues. CDR1 is SNHLY, CDR2 FYNNEI, per germline. The CDR3 protein is CASTPGGGGTEAFF. Written as DNA, the CDR3 is TGTGCCAGCACTCCAGGTGGGGGCGGCACTGAAGCTTTCTTT.

The chain uses TRBV10-2 and TRBJ2-6; 7 nucleotides agree with TRBD2. CDR3 length equals 16 residues. Losses at the gene ends were 10 bases for V and 2 bases for J; bases not matched to a gene: 11. CDR1 and CDR2 (germline): WSHSY, SAAADI. CDR3 sequence reads: CATMGGVLAGANVLTF. The CDR3 DNA follows: TGCGCCACCATGGGAGGGGTGCTGGCTGGGGCCAACGTCCTGACTTTC.

This chain uses TRBV30 with TRBJ1-3, with D possibly TRBD1 on 6 matching bases. CDR3 length equals 16 residues. The germline V gene encodes CDR1 GTSNPN and CDR2 SVGIG (reference sequence). V lost 0 bases and J lost 2, with 14 bases in between. CDR3 DNA: TGTGCCTGGAGTGTACGAAGGGGGAGAACTGGAAACACCATATATTTT. Its translation: CAWSVRRGRTGNTIYF.

The V and J genes are TRBV15 and TRBJ2-7; TRBD1 matches at 9 bases. This CDR3 has 15 residues. CDR1 and CDR2 from the germline V gene are LNHNV and YYDKDF (reference sequence). The junction had 7 bases not matched to a gene; V was cut back by 0 bases and J by 7 bases. CDR3 in amino acids: CATSRDPDRGGEQYF. In DNA, the CDR3 is TGTGCCACCAGCAGAGATCCGGACAGGGGAGGGGAGCAGTACTTC.

The chain uses TRBV19 and TRBJ1-2, with 10 bases that match TRBD1. V gave up 5 bases and J gave up 7 bases; unmatched junction bases: 13. CDR3 length equals 16 residues. Germline V gene sequence: CDR1 LNHDA, CDR2 SQIVND (reference sequence). The chain's CDR3 is CASSVRQGARAFGYTF. DNA of the CDR3: TGTGCCAGTAGTGTTCGACAGGGGGCGAGGGCTTTTGGCTACACCTTC. Complete variable domain (other parts from reference TRBV19 and TRBJ1-2): DGGITQSPKYLFRKEGQNVTLSCEQNLNHDAMYWYRQDPGQGLRLIYYSQIVNDFQKGDIAEGYSVSREKKESFPLTVTSAQKNPTAFYLCASSVRQGARAFGYTFGSGTRLTVV.

The V and J genes are TRBV5-4 and TRBJ2-1; 12 bases align to TRBD2. The CDR3 is 16 residues long. CDR1 is SGHNT, CDR2 YYREEE, per germline (reference sequence). V dropped 4 bases and J dropped 2; count of bases not matched to a gene: 4. In DNA, the CDR3 is TGTGCCAGCAGCGGGCGACTAGCGGGGGCCTACAATGAGCAGTTCTTC. As protein: CASSGRLAGAYNEQFF.

This rearrangement joins TRBV7-9 to TRBJ1-1, with a weak D call TRBD1 (5 bases). Trimming took off 5 bases at V and 4 bases at J, with 8 bases between the two ends. Germline CDR1 and CDR2: SEHNR and FQNEAQ (reference sequence). CDR3 size: 12 residues. CDR3 sequence reads: CASSPGGTEAFF. As DNA, the CDR3 is TGTGCCAGCAGCCCGGGGGGCACTGAAGCTTTCTTT.

This clone was observed a few times. The J gene is TRBJ2-7, the V gene TRBV6-6, with D possibly being TRBD2 (5 bases). Between the trimmed V and J ends, which lost 5 bases and 5 bases, there was a span of 13 bases. Germline loops: CDR1 MNHNY, CDR2 SVGAGI (reference sequence). The CDR3 is 13 residues long. CDR3 sequence reads: CASSLEGVHEQYF. The CDR3 DNA sequence: TGTGCCAGCAGTCTCGAGGGTGTCCACGAGCAGTACTTC.

The chain couples TRBV7-2 to TRBJ1-1, with D perhaps TRBD1 (5 bases). CDR1 is SGHTA and CDR2 is FQGNSA in the germline V gene. CDR3 length equals 14 residues. The germline V and J ends were trimmed by 5 bases and 1 base, with 11 bases remaining between them. In nucleotides, the CDR3 is TGTGCCAGCAGCGTTGACAGTGGGAACACTGAAGCTTTCTTT. Translated, it gives CASSVDSGNTEAFF.

This clone came up a few times. The CDR3 is CASSRGSGYEQYF. The DNA for the CDR3 is TGTGCCAGCAGTCGCGGGAGCGGGTACGAGCAGTACTTC. This rearrangement joins TRBV25-1 to TRBJ2-7, with 7 bases fitting TRBD2. Germline assignment: CDR1 MGHDK and CDR2 SYGVNS. Trimming took 5 bases from V and 4 from J; bases not matched to a gene: 5. CDR3 length: 13 amino acids.

This sequence joins TRBV28 and TRBJ1-4; the D is unclear. The CDR3 extends over 16 amino acids. Germline V CDR1 and CDR2: MDHEN, SYDVKM. V lost 7 bases and J 3 bases, leaving 18 bases between the germline ends. This CDR3 is CASIVGGAEANEKLFF. CDR3 in DNA: TGTGCCAGCATCGTAGGAGGCGCGGAGGCTAATGAAAAACTGTTTTTT.

The chain recombines TRBV5-6 with TRBJ1-2; 9 nucleotides agree with TRBD1. Germline values: CDR1 SGHDT, CDR2 YYEEEE. V lost 4 bases, J lost 5 bases, and 6 bases stayed unmatched. This CDR3 has 14 amino acids. The CDR3 nucleotides read TGTGCCAGCAGCCCGGACAGGGGCGGGTATGGCTACACCTTC. The encoded protein is CASSPDRGGYGYTF.

Notes on this clone: Other DNA sequences in the same sample also yield this CDR3. The chain recombines TRBV9 with TRBJ2-7, with TRBD2 matching over 11 bases. J lost 3 bases, V lost 3 bases, and 2 bases had no gene match. The CDR3 has 14 residues. The V gene's germline CDR1 is SGDLS and CDR2 YYNGEE. The CDR3 DNA follows: TGTGCCAGCAGCGGTACTAGCGGGAGCTACGAGCAGTACTTC. Translated, it gives CASSGTSGSYEQYF.

The rearrangement joins TRBV29-1 to TRBJ2-6; 8 bases align to TRBD1. This CDR3 has 17 amino acids. CDR1 and CDR2 from the germline V gene are SQVTM and ANQGSEA. V was clipped by 2 bases and J by 0 bases; unmatched bases: 6. Written as DNA, the CDR3 is TGCAGCGTTGAATATGTAGGACAGGGCTCTGGGGCCAACGTCCTGACTTTC. Translating it yields CSVEYVGQGSGANVLTF.

The genes are TRBV4-3 and TRBJ2-6; TRBD2 is a possible D gene (6 bases). V was cut by 0 bases and J by 2 bases, with 20 bases left in between. The CDR3 spans 20 residues. Germline CDR1 LGHNA, CDR2 YSLEER. In DNA form, the CDR3 reads TGCGCCAGCAGCCAAGATTCTTTCCGATACACGGGGGCTGGGGCCAACGTCCTGACTTTC. Its protein is CASSQDSFRYTGAGANVLTF.

V usage is TRBV5-6 and J usage is TRBJ2-3, with a weak D call TRBD2 (6 bases). The CDR3 extends over 19 amino acids. Germline CDR1 is SGHDT and CDR2 is YYEEEE. The V gene lost 3 bases and the J gene lost 6 bases, with 29 bases spanning the gap. The CDR3 DNA follows: TGTGCCAGCAGCTCGGCGCTCGTTCTGGAGGGAAGCCACCTGGATACGCAGTATTTT. This sequence encodes CASSSALVLEGSHLDTQYF.

This rearrangement joins TRBV10-3 to TRBJ1-1; no clear D gene. This CDR3 has 13 amino acids. The germline CDR1 and CDR2 sequences are ENHRY and SYGVKD. V shed 10 bases and J shed 1 base, with 13 bases lying between them. In DNA, the CDR3 is TGTGCCACCGTGGAGGGCAGGAACACTGAAGCTTTCTTT. It is translated as CATVEGRNTEAFF.

This chain joins TRBV30 and TRBJ1-6; 10 bases map to TRBD1. After removal of 3 bases from V and 7 bases from J, the junction contained 3 bases not matched to a gene. CDR1 and CDR2 (germline): GTSNPN, SVGIG (reference sequence). The CDR3 runs 14 residues. CDR3: CAWSLGQGNSPLHF. CDR3 DNA: TGTGCCTGGAGCTTGGGACAGGGGAATTCACCCCTCCACTTT. Combining the CDR3 with reference TRBV30 and TRBJ1-6 gives the whole variable domain SQTIHQWPATLVQPVGSPLSLECTVEGTSNPNLYWYRQAAGRGLQLLFYSVGIGQISSEVPQNLSASRPQDRQFILSSKKLLLSDSGFYLCAWSLGQGNSPLHFGNGTRLTVT.

The CDR3 sequence is CASSSAGWGNIQYF. Written as DNA, the CDR3 is TGTGCCAGCAGCTCCGCAGGGTGGGGAAACATTCAGTACTTC. The V and J genes are TRBV5-6 and TRBJ2-4, with a possible D match to TRBD1 (5 bases). This CDR3 has 14 residues. Per germline, CDR1 SGHDT and CDR2 YYEEEE. Between the trimmed V and J ends, which lost 3 bases and 6 bases, there was a span of 13 bases.

This clone was recorded once. This rearrangement joins TRBV14 to TRBJ2-7; TRBD2 matches at 8 bases. The CDR3 runs 15 residues. Trimming removed 0 bases from V and 4 bases from J; junction bases left unmatched: 5. CDR1 is SGHDN and CDR2 is FVKESK in the germline V gene. The CDR3 protein is CASSQDGTRVYEQYF. The CDR3 DNA is TGTGCCAGCAGCCAAGATGGGACTAGGGTTTACGAGCAGTACTTC.

This clone was observed once. This chain joins TRBV7-9 and TRBJ1-2, with no clear D. Between the trimmed V and J ends, which lost 2 bases and 5 bases, there was a span of 21 bases. Germline CDR1 SEHNR, CDR2 FQNEAQ (reference sequence). The CDR3 length is 17 residues. CDR3 sequence (DNA): TGTGCCAGCAGCTTATCGGGGAAACAAGGAGGGAAGTATGGCTACACCTTC. This gives the protein CASSLSGKQGGKYGYTF.